This entry concerns a single TCR beta chain. Its antigen is unknown. Amplification targeted TCR beta CDR3 regions from RNA transcripts. The study used the HTBI primer set for a first-round RT-PCR of the TCR CDR3. From the multiplex PCR reads, TCRdb called clonotypes with MiXCR, one entry per CDR3 protein. Here the sample spans hundreds of thousands of distinct CDR3 sequences, about 38% being singletons. Patients aged 18 to 65 had newly diagnosed hyperthyroidism that had lasted under 2 months. Patients having uncontrolled infection, another autoimmune disease, pregnancy or lactation were not included. PBMCs were collected from an approximately 10 ml volume of fresh peripheral blood. This specimen comes from a study of T cells in Graves' hyperthyroidism and ophthalmopathy. Study-level findings and limits: Model-based prediction identified ophthalmopathy a median 6.5 months prior to its onset.

The receptor's source is a man aged 18 to 35 with Graves' hyperthyroidism. The sequencing sample was made of blood.

The CDR3 sequence: CASSLYGGTQETQYF. CDR3 nucleotides: TGTGCCAGCAGCCTCTATGGGGGAACCCAAGAGACCCAGTACTTC. J is TRBJ2-5 and V is TRBV7-9; D may correspond to TRBD1 or TRBD2 (5 bases each). This CDR3 has 15 amino acids. CDR1 and CDR2 (germline): SEHNR, FQNEAQ (reference sequence). V lost 5 bases to trimming and J lost 1 base, with 14 bases between them.